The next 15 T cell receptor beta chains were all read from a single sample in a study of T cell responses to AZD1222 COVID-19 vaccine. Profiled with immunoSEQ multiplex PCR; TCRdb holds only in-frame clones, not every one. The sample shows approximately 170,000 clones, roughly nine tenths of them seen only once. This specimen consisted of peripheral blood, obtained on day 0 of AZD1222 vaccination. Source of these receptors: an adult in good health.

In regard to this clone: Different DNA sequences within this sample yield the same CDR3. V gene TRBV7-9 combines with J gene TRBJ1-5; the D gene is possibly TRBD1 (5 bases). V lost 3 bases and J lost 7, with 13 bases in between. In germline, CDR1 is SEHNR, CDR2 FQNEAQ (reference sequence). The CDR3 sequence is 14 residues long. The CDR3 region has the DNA TGTGCCAGCAGCTTGGGGGGGGTCGGACAGCCCCAGCATTTT. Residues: CASSLGGVGQPQHF.

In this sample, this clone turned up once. The CDR3 DNA follows: TGTGCCAGCAGTCCCCGGGACCATGAGCAGTTCTTC. Protein sequence: CASSPRDHEQFF. The chain links TRBV6-2 or TRBV6-3 to TRBJ2-1; D possibly uses TRBD1 or TRBD2 (5 bases each). Trimming removed 5 bases from V and 8 bases from J, with 10 bases in between. The germline gives CDR1 MNHEY, CDR2 SVGEGT. CDR3 size: 12 residues.

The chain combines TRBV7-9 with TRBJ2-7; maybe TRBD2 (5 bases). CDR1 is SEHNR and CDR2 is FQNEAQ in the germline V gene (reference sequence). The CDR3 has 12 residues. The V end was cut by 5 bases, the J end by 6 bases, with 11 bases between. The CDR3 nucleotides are TGTGCCAGCAGCGGAGGATCGGCCGAGCAGTACGTC. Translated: CASSGGSAEQYV.

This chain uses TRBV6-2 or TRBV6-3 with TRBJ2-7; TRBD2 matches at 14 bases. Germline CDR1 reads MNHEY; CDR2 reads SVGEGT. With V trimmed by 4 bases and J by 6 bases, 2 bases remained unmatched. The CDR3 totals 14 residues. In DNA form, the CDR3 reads TGTGCCAGCAGTTGGGGACTAGCGGGGGTCGAGCAGTACGTC. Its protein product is CASSWGLAGVEQYV.

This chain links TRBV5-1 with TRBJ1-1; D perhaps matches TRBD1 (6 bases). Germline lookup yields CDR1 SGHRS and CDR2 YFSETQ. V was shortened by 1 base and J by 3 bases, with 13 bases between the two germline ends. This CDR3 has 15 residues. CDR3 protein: CASSLSWGPDTEAFF. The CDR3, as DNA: TGCGCCAGCAGCTTGTCCTGGGGGCCGGACACTGAAGCTTTCTTT.

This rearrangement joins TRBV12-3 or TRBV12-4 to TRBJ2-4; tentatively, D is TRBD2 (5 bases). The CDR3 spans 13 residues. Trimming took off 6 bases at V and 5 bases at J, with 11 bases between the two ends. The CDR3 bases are TGTGCCAGCAGCCGGGGAATCGAAAACATTCAGTACTTC. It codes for CASSRGIENIQYF.

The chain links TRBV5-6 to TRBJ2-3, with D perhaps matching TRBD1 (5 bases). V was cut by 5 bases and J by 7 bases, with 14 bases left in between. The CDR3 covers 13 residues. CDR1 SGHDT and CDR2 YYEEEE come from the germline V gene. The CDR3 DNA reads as TGTGCCAGCAGGGATAGCAGGGCGTATACGCAGTATTTT. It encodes CASRDSRAYTQYF.

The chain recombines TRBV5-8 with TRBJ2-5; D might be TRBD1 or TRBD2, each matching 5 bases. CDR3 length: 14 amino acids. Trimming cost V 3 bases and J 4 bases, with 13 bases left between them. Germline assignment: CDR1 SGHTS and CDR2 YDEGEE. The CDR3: CASSWTGGRETQYF. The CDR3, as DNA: TGTGCCAGCAGCTGGACTGGGGGTAGAGAGACCCAGTACTTC.

The CDR3, as DNA: TGTGCCAGCACCGTCCCCCCGGGAGCGGGGGGTTACAATGAGCAGTTCTTC. Its protein is CASTVPPGAGGYNEQFF. The rearrangement uses TRBV28 and TRBJ2-1; 9 bases line up with TRBD2. The CDR3 has 17 amino acids. The V gene end was trimmed by 7 bases and the J gene end by 4 bases; junction bases not matched to a gene: 14. Germline-derived CDR1 and CDR2 are MDHEN and SYDVKM.

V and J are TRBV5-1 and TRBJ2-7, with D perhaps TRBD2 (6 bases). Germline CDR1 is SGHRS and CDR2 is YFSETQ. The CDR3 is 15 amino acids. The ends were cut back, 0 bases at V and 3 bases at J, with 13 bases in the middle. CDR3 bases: TGCGCCAGCAGCTTGGATTCCCAGGGAGGCTACGAGCAGTACTTC. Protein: CASSLDSQGGYEQYF.

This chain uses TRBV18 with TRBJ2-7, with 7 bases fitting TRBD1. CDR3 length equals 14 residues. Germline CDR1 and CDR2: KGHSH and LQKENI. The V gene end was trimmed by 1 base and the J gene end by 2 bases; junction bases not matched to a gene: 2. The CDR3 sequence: CASSPRQGPYEQYV. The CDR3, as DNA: TGTGCCAGCTCACCACGACAGGGTCCCTACGAGCAGTACGTC.

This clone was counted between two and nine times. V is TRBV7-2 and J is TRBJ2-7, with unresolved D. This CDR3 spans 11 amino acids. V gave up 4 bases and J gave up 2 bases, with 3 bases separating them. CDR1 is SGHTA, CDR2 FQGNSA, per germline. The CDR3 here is CASSSAYEQYF. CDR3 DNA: TGTGCCAGCAGCTCAGCCTACGAGCAGTACTTC.

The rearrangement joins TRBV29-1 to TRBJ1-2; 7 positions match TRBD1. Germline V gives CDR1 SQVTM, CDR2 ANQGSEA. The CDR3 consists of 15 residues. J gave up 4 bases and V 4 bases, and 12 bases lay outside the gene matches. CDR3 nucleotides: TGCAGCGTTGCTAGAGGGACAGCTCAAATCTATGGCTACACCTTC. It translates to CSVARGTAQIYGYTF.

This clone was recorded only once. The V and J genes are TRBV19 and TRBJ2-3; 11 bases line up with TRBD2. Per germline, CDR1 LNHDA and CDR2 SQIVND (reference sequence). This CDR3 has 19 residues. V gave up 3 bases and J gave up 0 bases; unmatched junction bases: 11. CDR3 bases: TGTGCCAGTAGTATCCGGTTTAGCGGGGGGGCCCCTAGCACAGATACGCAGTATTTT. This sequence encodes CASSIRFSGGAPSTDTQYF.

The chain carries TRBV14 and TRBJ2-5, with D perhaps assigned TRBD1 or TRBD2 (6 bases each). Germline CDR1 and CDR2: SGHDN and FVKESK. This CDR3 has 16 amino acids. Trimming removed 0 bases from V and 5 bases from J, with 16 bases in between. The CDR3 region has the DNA TGTGCCAGCAGCCAAGATTCGCCCGGGGGCGGTGAGACCCAGTACTTC. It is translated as CASSQDSPGGGETQYF.